What follows are 25 T cell receptor beta chains derived from one specimen sequenced in a study of human T cells and chemical hapten exposure. The time point here: pre-sensitization, week 0. Documented treatment: therapeutic diphenylcyclopropenone sensitization with weekly scalp DPC. TCRdb independently ran MiXCR on the RACE reads; one entry per CDR3 protein. Of tens of thousands of distinct CDR3 sequences listed, roughly a tenth were seen once; the top ten hold around 15%. This material consisted of whole blood, taken in connection with sensitization to the hapten diphenylcyclopropenone (DPC). The source of these receptors is a woman between 35 and 50 years old with alopecia areata. Some clones in this sample may be carry-over from other donors' samples.

Ten or more counts support this clonotype. The chain combines TRBV6-6 with TRBJ1-1, with 8 nucleotides matching TRBD1. Trimming at V came to 6 bases and at J to 0 bases, leaving 3 bases not matched to a gene. The CDR3 covers 14 residues. Germline assignment: CDR1 MNHNY and CDR2 SVGAGI (reference sequence). The CDR3 DNA sequence: TGTGCCAGCAGCCGGACAGGGCTGAACACTGAAGCTTTCTTT. This translates into CASSRTGLNTEAFF.

The genes are TRBV30 and TRBJ2-2, with no clear D. Trimming cost V 4 bases and J 6 bases, with 12 bases left between them. Per the germline V gene, CDR1 is GTSNPN and CDR2 is SVGIG (reference sequence). This CDR3 has 13 residues. CDR3 in DNA: TGTGCCTGGAACCCCTCGGCGCCCGGGGAGCTGTTTTTT. Its protein product is CAWNPSAPGELFF. Supplemented by reference TRBV30 and TRBJ2-2, the full variable domain reads SQTIHQWPATLVQPVGSPLSLECTVEGTSNPNLYWYRQAAGRGLQLLFYSVGIGQISSEVPQNLSASRPQDRQFILSSKKLLLSDSGFYLCAWNPSAPGELFFGEGSRLTVL.

This clonotype has a count of ten or more. V is TRBV7-9 and J is TRBJ2-5, with a weak D call TRBD2 (5 bases). Germline CDR1 reads SEHNR; CDR2 reads FQNEAQ (reference sequence). Deletions cut 8 bases from V and 4 bases from J, with 17 bases between. This CDR3 has 14 residues. The chain's CDR3 is CASPARVNRETQYF. CDR3 sequence (DNA): TGTGCCAGCCCGGCGAGGGTAAACCGAGAGACCCAGTACTTC.

The table lists this clonotype with many counts. This sequence joins TRBV7-9 and TRBJ1-4; 8 nucleotides agree with TRBD1. CDR1 SEHNR and CDR2 FQNEAQ come from the germline V gene (reference sequence). The CDR3 totals 14 residues. The V gene end was trimmed by 6 bases and the J gene end by 7 bases; junction bases not matched to a gene: 7. This CDR3 is CASRSGTGGEKLFF. In DNA form, the CDR3 reads TGTGCCAGCAGATCCGGGACAGGAGGTGAAAAACTGTTTTTT.

The chain links TRBV6-2 or TRBV6-3 to TRBJ2-3; the D is unclear. Germline CDR1 MNHEY, CDR2 SVGEGT. The CDR3 has 12 amino acids. Trimming removed 7 bases at V and 4 bases at J, with 9 bases between. CDR3 residues: CASTRPPDTQYF. DNA of the CDR3: TGTGCCAGCACCAGGCCCCCAGATACGCAGTATTTT.

This clonotype showed up many times. CDR3 residues: CASSLAYGNYNEQFF. The CDR3 bases are TGTGCCAGCAGCTTAGCCTACGGGAACTACAATGAGCAGTTCTTC. V gene TRBV7-2 combines with J gene TRBJ2-1, with a weak D call TRBD2 (5 bases). Trimming removed 0 bases from V and 3 bases from J, with 9 bases in between. The CDR3 is 15 amino acids. Germline CDR1 is SGHTA and CDR2 is FQGNSA.

This clonotype occurred many times. The V call is TRBV18, the J call TRBJ2-1, with D possibly being TRBD2 (6 bases). Trimming cost V 5 bases and J 10 bases, with 24 bases left between them. This CDR3 comprises 16 residues. Germline V gene data show CDR1 as KGHSH and CDR2 as LQKENI. Here the CDR3 reads CASSAPDKRGSGEQFF. DNA for the CDR3: TGTGCCAGCTCAGCCCCTGATAAACGGGGGTCGGGGGAGCAGTTCTTC.

This chain links TRBV11-2 with TRBJ1-1; D is perhaps TRBD1 (5 bases). Germline loops: CDR1 SGHAT, CDR2 FQNNGV. This CDR3 has 14 residues. V gave up 3 bases and J gave up 1 base, with 9 bases separating them. The CDR3 DNA is TGTGCCAGCAGCTTGGCAGGGCGGAACACTGAAGCTTTCTTT. Translating gives CASSLAGRNTEAFF. Together with reference TRBV11-2 and TRBJ1-1, the CDR3 gives the full variable domain: EAGVAQSPRYKIIEKRQSVAFWCNPISGHATLYWYQQILGQGPKLLIQFQNNGVVDDSQLPKDRFSAERLKGVDSTLKIQPAKLEDSAVYLCASSLAGRNTEAFFGQGTRLTVV.

This clonotype was counted at least ten times. The J gene is TRBJ2-7, the V gene TRBV7-2, with D possibly TRBD1 on 6 matching bases. CDR3 length equals 11 residues. CDR1 and CDR2 from the germline V gene are SGHTA and FQGNSA. Trimming cost V 7 bases and J 7 bases, with 11 bases left between them. The CDR3 reads CASTQGGEQYF. The CDR3 coding sequence is TGTGCCAGCACCCAAGGGGGTGAGCAGTACTTC.

This clonotype was observed a few times. The junction does not match germline at one end; this may be a read error. Here the CDR3 reads CASSLEGVYGAF. CDR3 in DNA: TGTGCCAGCAGCTTAGAAGGGGTTTATGGGGCCTTC. The chain recombines TRBV11-2 with TRBJ1-2; possible D gene TRBD1, 5 bases. CDR1 and CDR2 (germline): SGHAT, FQNNGV. The CDR3 length is 12 residues.

This clonotype was detected ten times or more. This rearrangement joins TRBV14 to TRBJ1-2; no definite D call. The germline V gene encodes CDR1 SGHDN and CDR2 FVKESK. There are 13 residues in the CDR3. Between the trimmed V and J ends, which lost 4 bases and 4 bases, there was a span of 10 bases. CDR3 nucleotides: TGTGCCAGCAGCCCGCAGGACCGCTATGGCTACACCTTC. The encoded protein is CASSPQDRYGYTF.

To note about this clonotype: This may be a read error, as it is one base from a much larger clone. The V gene is TRBV2, the J gene TRBJ2-3; 9 bases align to TRBD2. The germline gives CDR1 SNHLY, CDR2 FYNNEI. CDR3 length: 16 amino acids. The CDR3 sequence: CPSGQRRSGGTDTQYF. In nucleotides, the CDR3 is TGTCCCAGCGGGCAAAGACGGAGCGGGGGGACAGATACGCAGTATTTT.

This clonotype was recorded a few times. The chain is built from TRBV7-2 and TRBJ2-1, with 8 bases matching TRBD1. This CDR3 region has 15 residues. CDR1 is SGHTA and CDR2 is FQGNSA in the germline V gene. Trimming removed 5 bases from V and 0 bases from J; junction bases left unmatched: 3. The CDR3 bases are TGTGCCAGCAGCCCGGACAGGGCCTCCTACAATGAGCAGTTCTTC. This sequence encodes CASSPDRASYNEQFF.

In its sample, this clonotype was seen many times. This chain links TRBV29-1 with TRBJ1-1; a possible D gene is TRBD1 (5 bases). Germline V gene sequence: CDR1 SQVTM, CDR2 ANQGSEA. Between the trimmed V and J ends, which lost 1 base and 8 bases, there was a span of 17 bases. This CDR3 is 14 amino acids long. CDR3 coding DNA: TGCAGCGTTGAAGCAGGAGTCTCCGGGACCGAAGCTTTCTTT. Its protein is CSVEAGVSGTEAFF.

This clonotype has only a few counts. This chain joins TRBV28 and TRBJ1-2, with no clear D. V gave up 10 bases and J gave up 0 bases, with 6 bases separating them. The CDR3 totals 11 residues. Germline V lookup: CDR1 MDHEN, CDR2 SYDVKM. In nucleotides, the CDR3 is TGTGCCACGGCCGCTAACTATGGCTACACCTTC. Translation: CATAANYGYTF.

This rearrangement joins TRBV7-6 to TRBJ1-4; 7 positions agree with TRBD1. Germline loops: CDR1 SGHVS, CDR2 FNYEAQ. The CDR3 is 16 amino acids. The junction had 6 bases not matched to a gene; V was cut back by 5 bases and J by 0 bases. CDR3 sequence reads: CASSPAGTATNEKLFF. Here the CDR3 DNA reads TGTGCCAGCAGCCCCGCCGGGACAGCAACTAATGAAAAACTGTTTTTT.

This clonotype appeared many times. CDR3 DNA sequence: TGTGCCAGCAGCTTAGGTGGGGGGATCTACAATGAGCAGTTCTTC. Translation: CASSLGGGIYNEQFF. J is TRBJ2-1 and V is TRBV7-6, with a possible D match to TRBD2 (6 bases). CDR3 length: 15 residues. Germline CDR1 reads SGHVS; CDR2 reads FNYEAQ. Between the trimmed V and J ends, which lost 1 base and 3 bases, there was a span of 10 bases.

This clonotype has a count of ten or more. The chain couples TRBV19 to TRBJ1-5; D is uncertain. The CDR3 sequence is 12 residues long. V was clipped by 6 bases and J by 4 bases, with 7 bases between them. Germline-derived CDR1 and CDR2 are LNHDA and SQIVND (reference sequence). CDR3 region: CASRSRNQPQHF. The CDR3 DNA reads as TGTGCCAGTAGAAGCAGGAATCAGCCCCAGCATTTT.

This clonotype was seen ten or more times. The chain uses TRBV30 and TRBJ2-1; 7 bases agree with TRBD2. This CDR3 spans 15 amino acids. Per the germline V gene, CDR1 is GTSNPN and CDR2 is SVGIG (reference sequence). Germline trimming cut 3 bases from V and 6 bases from J; bases unmatched to any gene: 11. The CDR3 coding sequence is TGTGCCTGGAGCGATACGAGGCCGGGGGGCAATGAGCAGTTCTTC. Its protein product is CAWSDTRPGGNEQFF.

This clonotype was counted many times. One end of the junction does not line up with germline, which may come from a read error. The CDR3 spells CSLETWGDTQYF. CDR3 bases: TGCAGCCTTGAGACATGGGGGGATACGCAGTATTTT. This chain uses TRBV29-1 with TRBJ2-3; D assignment may be TRBD1 or TRBD2 (5 bases each). Looked up from germline, CDR1 is SQVTM and CDR2 is ANQGSEA. This CDR3 has 12 amino acids.

This clonotype has a count of ten or more. The CDR3 region has the DNA TGTGCCAGCCGACCTACAGGGGGCTGGGGCACAGATACGCAGTATTTT. Translation gives CASRPTGGWGTDTQYF. The chain employs TRBV6-1 and TRBJ2-3; 9 nucleotides line up with TRBD1. Germline-derived CDR1 and CDR2 are MNHNS and SASEGT. This CDR3 comprises 16 residues. Germline trimming cut 8 bases from V and 1 base from J; bases unmatched to any gene: 10.

This clonotype was observed a few times. The V gene is TRBV7-6, the J gene TRBJ2-5; TRBD2 aligns across 10 bases. The trim removed 4 bases at V and 2 bases at J, leaving 4 bases unmatched. The CDR3 consists of 15 residues. Germline loops: CDR1 SGHVS, CDR2 FNYEAQ. CDR3 sequence reads: CASSSTSGVQETQYF. CDR3 DNA: TGTGCCAGCAGCTCAACTAGCGGGGTACAAGAGACCCAGTACTTC.

This clonotype was detected only a few times. The rearrangement links TRBV6-6 to TRBJ1-2; 11 positions agree with TRBD1. The V segment lost 7 bases and the J segment 6 bases; nucleotides outside the gene matches: 10. The CDR3 is 15 amino acids. From germline, CDR1 is MNHNY and CDR2 SVGAGI (reference sequence). CDR3 residues: CASKKGQGDGNGYTF. CDR3 sequence (DNA): TGTGCCAGCAAGAAGGGACAGGGGGATGGAAATGGCTACACCTTC.

In its sample, this clonotype was seen a few times. The chain joins TRBV4-1 to TRBJ1-2; D is unclear. CDR3 length: 14 amino acids. Trimming stripped 0 bases from V and 8 bases from J, with 13 bases between. The V gene's germline CDR1 is MGHRA and CDR2 YSYEKL. CDR3 residues: CASSQDDGLWGYTF. The CDR3 coding sequence is TGCGCCAGCAGCCAAGATGACGGACTATGGGGCTACACCTTC.

This clonotype was seen more than once but under ten times. The chain combines TRBV7-9 with TRBJ2-7; no clear D. Germline V gene sequence: CDR1 SEHNR, CDR2 FQNEAQ (reference sequence). The CDR3 is made up of 11 amino acids. V shed 7 bases and J shed 5 bases, with 9 bases lying between them. This CDR3 is CASTPVHEQYF. Here the CDR3 DNA reads TGTGCCAGCACCCCCGTTCACGAGCAGTACTTC.